This T cell receptor (beta chain) was sequenced for a study of OX40 agonist ivuxolimab in advanced cancers. As for the study in general: Of the participants, under 50% had some prior anti-PD-1, anti-PD-L1 or anti-CTLA-4 therapy, which was allowed.

This clone was seen a few times. What it recognizes is unknown. Only in-frame clones appear in the TCRdb table, and some are missing; sequencing was by immunoSEQ multiplex PCR. The sample contains about 19,000 clones, approximately 83% of which appear only once. Study outcomes and limitations: Determination of antigen specificity was not performed for the expanded peripheral T cells.

Germline V gives CDR1 GTSNPN, CDR2 SVGIG (reference sequence). The CDR3 spans 12 residues. V lost 5 bases and J 1 base, leaving 8 bases between the germline ends. The sequences come from CD4+ or CD8+ T cells sorted from blood, collected in a trial of the OX40 agonist ivuxolimab. The rearrangement links TRBV30 to TRBJ1-1; unclear D gene. The sequence was obtained from an adult with an advanced solid tumor such as melanoma, head and neck, liver or kidney cancer. CDR3 bases: TGTGCCTGGGGGCCCTCGAACACTGAAGCTTTCTTT. This encodes CAWGPSNTEAFF.